This TCR beta chain was captured in a study of shared clonotypes between healthy human individuals. Deep was the level at which the assay was run. Replicate PCRs from sorted subsets contained roughly 190 ng DNA, which is around 30,000 T cell genomes. The repertoire was sequenced with immunoSEQ multiplex PCR; TCRdb's copy has only in-frame clones and lacks some. This sample has hundreds of thousands of clones, with approximately 95% found just once. CDR1 and CDR2 from the germline V gene are SEHNR and FQNEAQ (reference sequence). With 4 bases clipped from V and 2 bases from J, the junction kept 9 bases outside the gene matches. The CDR3 is made up of 16 amino acids. Terminally differentiated effector memory CD45RA+ cells were excluded from the naive CD8 cells, which were CD45RO-negative and positively selected for CCR7. Comments on this clone: Antigen specificity is unknown.

Study observations and caveats: Among non-shared clonotypes, generation probabilities were lower than among those shared by all four donors. Sorted-subset sequencing, rarefaction showed, was incomplete despite large depth.

This clonotype was obtained from a woman in her twenties or thirties in good health. Sequenced sample: naive CD8+ T cells sorted from blood. The J gene is TRBJ2-7, the V gene TRBV7-9; 9 bases line up with TRBD1. The CDR3 sequence is CASSSMDRGHPYEQYF. CDR3 nucleotide sequence: TGTGCCAGCAGCTCCATGGACAGGGGCCATCCCTACGAGCAGTACTTC.